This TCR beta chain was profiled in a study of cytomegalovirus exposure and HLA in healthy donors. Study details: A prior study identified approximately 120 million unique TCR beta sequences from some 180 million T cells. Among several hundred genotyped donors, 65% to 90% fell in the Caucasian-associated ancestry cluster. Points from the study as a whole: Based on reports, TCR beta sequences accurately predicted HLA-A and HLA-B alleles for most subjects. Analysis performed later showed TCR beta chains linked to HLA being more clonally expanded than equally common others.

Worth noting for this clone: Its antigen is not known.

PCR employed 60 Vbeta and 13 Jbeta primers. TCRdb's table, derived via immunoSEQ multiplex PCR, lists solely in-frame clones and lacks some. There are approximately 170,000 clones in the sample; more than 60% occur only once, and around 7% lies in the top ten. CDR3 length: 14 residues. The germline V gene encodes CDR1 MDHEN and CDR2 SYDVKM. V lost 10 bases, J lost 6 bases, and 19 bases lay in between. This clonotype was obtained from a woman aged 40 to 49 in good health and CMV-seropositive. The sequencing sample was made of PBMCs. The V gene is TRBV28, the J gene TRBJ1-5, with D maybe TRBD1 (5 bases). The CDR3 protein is CATRVGGGSQPQHF. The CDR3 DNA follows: TGTGCCACCAGGGTCGGGGGGGGAAGTCAGCCCCAGCATTTT.